This T cell receptor beta chain comes out of a study of T cells in tumors after PD-1 blockade. Study-level background: During anti-PD-1 treatment, some patients continued daily vismodegib 150 mg.

Assay: immunoSEQ multiplex PCR; the TCRdb copy retains only in-frame clones and omits some. The sample lists some 60,000 clones, roughly 75% occurring once. The receptor comes from a human donor with basal cell carcinoma. The starting material was PBMCs, obtained before anti-PD-1 treatment.

The CDR3 coding sequence is TGTGCCAGCAGTTTAAGGCAGGCCATAAATCAGCCCCAGCATTTT. Its translation: CASSLRQAINQPQHF. The chain links TRBV27 to TRBJ1-5; no clear D. Trimming took off 2 bases at V and 4 bases at J, with 12 bases between the two ends. The CDR3 contains 15 residues. Germline values: CDR1 MNHEY, CDR2 SMNVEV (reference sequence).